One and the same sample provided the 28 T cell receptor beta chains below, sequenced in a study of blood T cell repertoires in COVID-19. Some clones are missing from TCRdb's copy, which holds only in-frame ones; the method was immunoSEQ multiplex PCR. The table includes under 200,000 clones, 70% to 90% detected once. The material sequenced was peripheral blood. These receptors all come from a woman in her sixties or seventies with COVID-19, enrolled during active disease.

This chain joins TRBV3-1 (or the pseudogene TRBV3-2) and TRBJ2-1; D gene unclear. Trimming cost V 4 bases and J 8 bases, with 9 bases left between them. In germline, CDR1 is LGHDT, CDR2 YNNKEL (reference sequence). The CDR3 extends over 12 amino acids. CDR3 protein: CASSLRGYEQFF. The CDR3 DNA reads as TGTGCCAGCAGCCTTAGAGGCTATGAGCAGTTCTTC.

The CDR3: CASSLPGGEGVTQYF. For the CDR3, the DNA is TGTGCCAGCAGCTTACCTGGGGGGGAAGGGGTGACCCAGTACTTC. The rearrangement uses TRBV7-9 and TRBJ2-5; the match to TRBD2 covers 7 bases. There are 15 residues in the CDR3. Germline CDR1 reads SEHNR; CDR2 reads FQNEAQ (reference sequence). The V and J ends lost 2 bases and 7 bases, in that order; junction bases with no gene match: 10.

The gene calls are TRBV6-2 or TRBV6-3 and TRBJ1-5; D gene uncertain. This CDR3 has 13 amino acids. Trimming removed 4 bases at V and 7 bases at J, with 11 bases between. CDR1 is MNHEY, CDR2 SVGEGT, per germline. CDR3 in amino acids: CASSWEDGQPQHF. CDR3 DNA sequence: TGTGCCAGCAGTTGGGAGGATGGCCAGCCCCAGCATTTT.

The gene calls are TRBV18 and TRBJ2-2, with 8 bases aligning to TRBD1. From germline, CDR1 is KGHSH and CDR2 LQKENI. The ends lost 4 bases at V and 4 bases at J; junction bases unmatched: 8. This CDR3 has 16 amino acids. CDR3 in amino acids: CASSRSGQGSTGELFF. The CDR3 DNA sequence: TGTGCCAGCTCACGTTCCGGACAGGGAAGCACCGGGGAGCTGTTTTTT.

The chain is built from TRBV6-5 and TRBJ1-4, with TRBD1 matching 7 bases. Germline CDR1 is MNHEY and CDR2 is SVGAGI. This CDR3 has 14 amino acids. With V trimmed by 6 bases and J by 8 bases, 9 bases remained unmatched. CDR3 nucleotide sequence: TGTGCCAGCAGCCCGCAGGGGGTCGAGGAAAAACTGTTTTTT. Translated: CASSPQGVEEKLFF.

The gene calls are TRBV4-2 and TRBJ1-3; D is uncertain. Trimming took off 4 bases at V and 2 bases at J, with 15 bases between the two ends. Germline V gene lookup returns CDR1 LGHNA and CDR2 YNFKEQ. The CDR3 consists of 16 residues. The CDR3 sequence is CASSPPGRVTGNTIYF. The CDR3 DNA follows: TGTGCCAGCAGCCCTCCCGGGAGGGTCACTGGAAACACCATATATTTT.

The CDR3 sequence: CASSPGQSYQETQYF. DNA of the CDR3: TGCGCCAGCAGCCCAGGACAGTCGTACCAAGAGACCCAGTACTTC. The J gene is TRBJ2-5, the V gene TRBV5-1, with D maybe TRBD1 (6 bases). The CDR3 sequence is 15 residues long. Germline assignment: CDR1 SGHRS and CDR2 YFSETQ. V was pared by 4 bases and J by 0 bases, with 13 bases between.

The CDR3 loop reads CATSDPGQGGGNTIYF. The CDR3 DNA sequence: TGTGCCACCAGTGACCCCGGACAGGGTGGTGGAAACACCATATATTTT. This sequence joins TRBV24-1 and TRBJ1-3, with TRBD1 matching over 8 bases. Germline values: CDR1 KGHDR, CDR2 SFDVKD. The CDR3 consists of 16 residues. After removal of 4 bases from V and 3 bases from J, the junction contained 7 bases not matched to a gene.

The V gene is TRBV7-9, the J gene TRBJ1-2, with no clear D. The CDR3 has 14 amino acids. The germline CDR1 and CDR2 sequences are SEHNR and FQNEAQ (reference sequence). Trimming left V 3 bases short and J 5 bases short, with 13 bases between. The DNA for the CDR3 is TGTGCCAGCAGCTTGGAGTTGGATCGGTATGGCTACACCTTC. This sequence encodes CASSLELDRYGYTF.

This clone came up once. V gene TRBV7-3 combines with J gene TRBJ1-6; maybe TRBD1 (5 bases). Trimming pared 5 bases from V and 4 bases from J, leaving 12 bases between. This CDR3 is built from 15 residues. Per the germline V gene, CDR1 is SGHTA and CDR2 is FQGTGA. The CDR3 bases are TGTGCCAGCAGCCTTGGGGCAACGTATAATTCACCCCTCCACTTT. Translated, it gives CASSLGATYNSPLHF.

The rearrangement uses TRBV3-1 (or the pseudogene TRBV3-2) and TRBJ1-5; a weak D match, TRBD1 (5 bases). CDR3 length: 13 residues. Germline CDR1 LGHDT, CDR2 YNNKEL (reference sequence). The V end was cut by 6 bases, the J end by 4 bases, with 10 bases between. CDR3 in amino acids: CASSRQSNQPQHF. DNA for the CDR3: TGTGCCAGCAGTAGACAGTCTAATCAGCCCCAGCATTTT.

The V gene is TRBV7-9, the J gene TRBJ2-2; D is uncertain. Germline CDR1 SEHNR, CDR2 FQNEAQ (reference sequence). The CDR3 runs 11 residues. The V end was cut by 11 bases, the J end by 6 bases, with 10 bases between. CDR3 amino acids: CASWASGELFF. CDR3 coding DNA: TGTGCCTCCTGGGCGTCCGGGGAGCTGTTTTTT.

The chain employs TRBV18 and TRBJ1-5; D unresolved. The germline V gene has CDR1 KGHSH and CDR2 LQKENI. V lost 6 bases, J lost 3 bases, and 15 bases lay in between. CDR3 length equals 15 residues. For the CDR3, the DNA is TGTGCCAGCTCCCCGACTAAAACAAACAATCAGCCCCAGCATTTT. Translating gives CASSPTKTNNQPQHF.

The chain recombines TRBV5-1 with TRBJ1-4, with D possibly being TRBD1 (5 bases). CDR1 is SGHRS and CDR2 is YFSETQ in the germline V gene. This CDR3 region has 14 residues. Deletions cut 7 bases from V and 4 bases from J, with 14 bases between. CDR3 nucleotide sequence: TGCGCCAGCCGCAGGGACTTAGGTAATGAAAAACTGTTTTTT. Protein sequence: CASRRDLGNEKLFF.

This chain connects TRBV5-5 to TRBJ1-2; 11 bases line up with TRBD1. With 0 bases clipped from V and 6 bases from J, the junction kept 4 bases outside the gene matches. CDR1 and CDR2 (germline): SGHKS, YYEKEE (reference sequence). The CDR3 has 15 amino acids. CDR3 protein: CASSLGTGGANGYTF. For the CDR3, the DNA is TGTGCCAGCAGCTTGGGGACAGGGGGCGCGAATGGCTACACCTTC. Together with reference TRBV5-5 and TRBJ1-2, the CDR3 gives the full variable domain: DAGVTQSPTHLIKTRGQQVTLRCSPISGHKSVSWYQQVLGQGPQFIFQYYEKEERGRGNFPDRFSARQFPNYSSELNVNALLLGDSALYLCASSLGTGGANGYTFGSGTRLTVV.

The rearrangement links TRBV6-5 to TRBJ1-5, with D possibly TRBD1 on 6 matching bases. Per germline, CDR1 MNHEY and CDR2 SVGAGI. V was cut by 6 bases and J by 4 bases, with 13 bases left in between. The CDR3 sequence is 14 residues long. The CDR3 is CASRRVGGNQPQHF. CDR3 DNA: TGTGCCAGCAGGAGGGTAGGGGGAAATCAGCCCCAGCATTTT.

The J gene is TRBJ2-7, the V gene TRBV7-9, with 7 bases that match TRBD2. Germline assignment: CDR1 SEHNR and CDR2 FQNEAQ (reference sequence). This CDR3 is built from 14 residues. The ends lost 3 bases at V and 3 bases at J; junction bases unmatched: 5. Written as DNA, the CDR3 is TGTGCCAGCAGCTTGGGGCCGGGGGGCTACGAGCAGTACTTC. Its translation is CASSLGPGGYEQYF.

The table lists this clone with a few counts. Other nucleotide sequences in the sample specify the same CDR3. The chain recombines TRBV19 with TRBJ2-5; a possible D gene is TRBD2 (6 bases). Trimming cost V 3 bases and J 5 bases, with 10 bases left between them. Germline-derived CDR1 and CDR2 are LNHDA and SQIVND (reference sequence). CDR3 length equals 13 residues. DNA of the CDR3: TGTGCCAGTAGTATTGGGGGGAAGGAGACCCAGTACTTC. Amino acid sequence: CASSIGGKETQYF.

The rearrangement links TRBV9 to TRBJ1-3; D is uncertain. Germline V gene sequence: CDR1 SGDLS, CDR2 YYNGEE. Trimming left V 0 bases short and J 4 bases short, with 17 bases between. The CDR3 is 17 amino acids. The CDR3 DNA reads as TGTGCCAGCAGCGTAGCTACTAGTTCGGGGTCAGGAAACACCATATATTTT. This translates into CASSVATSSGSGNTIYF.

The chain has TRBV10-3 and TRBJ1-2; the match to TRBD1 covers 10 bases. Germline CDR1 reads ENHRY; CDR2 reads SYGVKD. V was clipped by 7 bases and J by 6 bases; unmatched bases: 8. This CDR3 comprises 14 residues. CDR3 nucleotides: TGTGCCATCACACCGACAGGGGGCGAAGATGGCTACACCTTC. It is translated as CAITPTGGEDGYTF.

V and J are TRBV5-1 and TRBJ2-5; 7 bases match TRBD1. V was pared by 6 bases and J by 5 bases, with 7 bases of the junction left unmatched. CDR3 size: 13 residues. In germline, CDR1 is SGHRS, CDR2 YFSETQ. The DNA of the CDR3 is TGCGCCAGCACGAGACAGGGCGGCGAGACCCAGTACTTC. It encodes CASTRQGGETQYF.

The rearrangement links TRBV7-2 to TRBJ2-1, with unresolved D. CDR3 size: 13 residues. From germline, CDR1 is SGHTA and CDR2 FQGNSA. Trimming took off 2 bases at V and 5 bases at J, with 7 bases between the two ends. The CDR3 DNA follows: TGTGCCAGCAGCTTACTACTAAACAATGAGCAGTTCTTC. This encodes CASSLLLNNEQFF.

This chain connects TRBV27 to TRBJ1-1, with D possibly being TRBD1 (5 bases). The CDR3 has 16 residues. The V end was cut by 4 bases, the J end by 3 bases, with 18 bases between. The germline CDR1 and CDR2 sequences are MNHEY and SMNVEV (reference sequence). Here the CDR3 DNA reads TGTGCCAGCAGTTCCTGGGGGGGGGTGGAAGACACTGAAGCTTTCTTT. Amino acid sequence: CASSSWGGVEDTEAFF.

The chain combines TRBV4-1 with TRBJ2-1; 7 bases agree with TRBD2. With 3 bases clipped from V and 8 bases from J, the junction kept 1 base outside the gene matches. CDR1 is MGHRA and CDR2 is YSYEKL in the germline V gene. The CDR3 loop spans 12 amino acids. CDR3 DNA: TGCGCCAGCAGCCAGCTAGCGGATGAGCAGTTCTTC. It translates to CASSQLADEQFF.

The chain is built from TRBV12-3 or TRBV12-4 and TRBJ1-1, with TRBD1 identical over 8 bases. The CDR3 consists of 12 residues. V dropped 4 bases and J dropped 13; count of bases not matched to a gene: 8. DNA for the CDR3: TGTGCCAGCAGTTCGACAGGGGAGGAGCTTTTCTTT. It specifies CASSSTGEELFF.

V usage is TRBV19 and J usage is TRBJ2-1; D remains unclear. Trimming shortened V by 4 bases and J by 6 bases, and 4 bases separated the two germline ends. Germline loops: CDR1 LNHDA, CDR2 SQIVND (reference sequence). The length of the CDR3 is 11 residues. The CDR3 spells CASSTSNEQFF. The DNA of the CDR3 is TGTGCCAGTAGTACTAGCAATGAGCAGTTCTTC.

The rearrangement links TRBV6-2 or TRBV6-3 to TRBJ2-1; D is unclear. The CDR3 runs 16 residues. The germline V gene has CDR1 MNHEY and CDR2 SVGEGT. V lost 2 bases and J 4 bases, leaving 15 bases between the germline ends. The CDR3: CASSYEPIRRYNEQFF. The DNA of the CDR3 is TGTGCCAGCAGTTACGAGCCGATCAGGCGATACAATGAGCAGTTCTTC.

The rearrangement joins TRBV18 to TRBJ1-1; D is unclear. Trimming pared 4 bases from V and 7 bases from J, leaving 13 bases between. Germline V CDR1 and CDR2: KGHSH, LQKENI. The CDR3 is made up of 13 amino acids. The CDR3 DNA is TGTGCCAGCTCACTCGGGAGGGAAGATGAAGCTTTCTTT. Translation: CASSLGREDEAFF.